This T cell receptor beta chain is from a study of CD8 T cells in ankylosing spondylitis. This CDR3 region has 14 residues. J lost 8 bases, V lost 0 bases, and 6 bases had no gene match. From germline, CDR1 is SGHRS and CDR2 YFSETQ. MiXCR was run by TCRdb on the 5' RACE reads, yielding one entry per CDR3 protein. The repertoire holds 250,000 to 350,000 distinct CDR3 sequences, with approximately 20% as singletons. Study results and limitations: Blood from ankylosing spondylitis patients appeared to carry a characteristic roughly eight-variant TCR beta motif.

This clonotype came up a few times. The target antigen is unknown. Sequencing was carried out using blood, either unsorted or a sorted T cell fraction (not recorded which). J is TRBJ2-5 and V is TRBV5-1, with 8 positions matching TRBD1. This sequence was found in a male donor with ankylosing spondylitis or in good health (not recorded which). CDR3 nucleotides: TGCGCCAGCAGCTTGGATGAAGGGACAGGAACCCAGTACTTC. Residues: CASSLDEGTGTQYF.